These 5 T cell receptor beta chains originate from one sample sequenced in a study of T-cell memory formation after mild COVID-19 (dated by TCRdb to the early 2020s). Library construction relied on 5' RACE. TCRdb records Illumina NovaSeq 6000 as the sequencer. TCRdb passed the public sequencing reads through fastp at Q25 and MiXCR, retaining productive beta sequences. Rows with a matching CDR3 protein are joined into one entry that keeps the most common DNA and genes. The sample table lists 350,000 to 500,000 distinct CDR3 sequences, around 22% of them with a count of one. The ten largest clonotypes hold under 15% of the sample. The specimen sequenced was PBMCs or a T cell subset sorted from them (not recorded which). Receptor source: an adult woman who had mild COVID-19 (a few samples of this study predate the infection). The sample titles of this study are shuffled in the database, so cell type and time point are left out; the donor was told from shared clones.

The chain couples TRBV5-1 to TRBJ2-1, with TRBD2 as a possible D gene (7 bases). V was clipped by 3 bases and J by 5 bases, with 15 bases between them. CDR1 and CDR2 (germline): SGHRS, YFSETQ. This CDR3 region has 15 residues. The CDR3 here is CASSSWWEGDNEQFF. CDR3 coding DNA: TGCGCCAGCAGCTCCTGGTGGGAGGGGGACAATGAGCAGTTCTTC.

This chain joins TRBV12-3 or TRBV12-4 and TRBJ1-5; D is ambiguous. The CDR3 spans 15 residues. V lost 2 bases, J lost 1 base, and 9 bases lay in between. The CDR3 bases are TGTGCCAGCAGTTTAAACGTAGTGAGCAATCAGCCCCAGCATTTT. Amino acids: CASSLNVVSNQPQHF.

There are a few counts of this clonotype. The CDR3 sequence: CASSSTPAYEQYF. For the CDR3, the DNA is TGTGCCAGCAGTTCAACCCCCGCCTACGAGCAGTACTTC. V is TRBV27 and J is TRBJ2-7; D unresolved. The CDR3 covers 13 residues. Germline loops: CDR1 MNHEY, CDR2 SMNVEV (reference sequence). The ends were cut back, 4 bases at V and 2 bases at J, with 9 bases in the middle.

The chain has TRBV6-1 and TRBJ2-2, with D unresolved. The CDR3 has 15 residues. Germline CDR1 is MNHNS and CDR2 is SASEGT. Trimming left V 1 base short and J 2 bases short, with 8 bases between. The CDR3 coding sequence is TGTGCCAGCAGTGAAGAACTCGCTAACACCGGGGAGCTGTTTTTT. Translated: CASSEELANTGELFF.

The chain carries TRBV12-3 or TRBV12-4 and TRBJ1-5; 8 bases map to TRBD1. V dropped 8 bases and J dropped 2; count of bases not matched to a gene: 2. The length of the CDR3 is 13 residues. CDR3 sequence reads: CASGQGGNQPQHF. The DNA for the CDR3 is TGTGCCAGCGGACAGGGCGGCAATCAGCCCCAGCATTTT.